Listed below are T cell receptor beta chains from one sample, sequenced in a study of cytomegalovirus exposure and HLA in healthy donors. Sequencing used immunoSEQ multiplex PCR; TCRdb keeps in-frame clones, though not all of them. Among roughly 73,000 clones, 60% to 85% were seen once, and the ten largest hold under 15%. Specimen: PBMCs. The receptors originated from a man between 65 and 85 years old in good health and CMV-seronegative. Each CDR3 is given with its conserved first and last residue. D genes are given only for firm matches. Not every row has a clone size; where given, it reads once, few, many or a size class.

CDR3aa	CDR3nt	v_gene	j_gene	abundance	len	d_gene
CASSPPLGHPPEKLFF	TGTGCCAGCTCACCACCATTAGGACACCCTCCCGAAAAACTGTTTTTT	TRBV18	TRBJ1-4	NA	16	NA
CASSGNGGARETQYF	TGTGCCAGCAGTGGTAACGGGGGGGCCCGGGAGACCCAGTACTTC	TRBV5-4	TRBJ2-5	NA	15	TRBD2
CASSGQDVNEQYF	TGTGCCAGCAGCGGACAGGATGTCAACGAGCAGTACTTC	TRBV27	TRBJ2-7	NA	13	TRBD1
CASSFGQESGNTIYF	TGTGCCAGCAGCTTCGGACAGGAGTCTGGAAACACCATATATTTT	TRBV11-2	TRBJ1-3	NA	15	TRBD1
CASSPSTGGGSPLHF	TGTGCCAGCAGTCCCTCGACAGGGGGCGGGTCACCCCTCCACTTT	TRBV2	TRBJ1-6	NA	15	TRBD1
CASSSPGGAGETQYF	TGCGCCAGCAGCTCGCCCGGGGGGGCCGGAGAGACCCAGTACTTC	TRBV5-1	TRBJ2-5	NA	15	TRBD2
CASTYRGDSSPLHF	TGTGCCAGTACCTACAGGGGCGATTCTTCACCCCTCCACTTT	TRBV19	TRBJ1-6	NA	14	TRBD1
CASTLGGAMNTEAFF	TGTGCCAGCACCTTAGGGGGGGCGATGAACACTGAAGCTTTCTTT	TRBV6-6	TRBJ1-1	few	15	NA
CASSPGPAAGEGTQYF	TGTGCCAGCAGCCCCGGCCCGGCAGCGGGAGAGGGTACGCAGTATTTT	TRBV7-2	TRBJ2-3	once	16	TRBD2
CASRRRAGEAYGYTF	TGTGCCAGTCGGAGGCGGGCAGGGGAAGCCTATGGCTACACCTTC	TRBV19	TRBJ1-2	NA	15	NA
CASSLVGLAEFF	TGTGCCAGCAGCTTGGTCGGACTAGCGGAGTTCTTC	TRBV5-6	TRBJ2-1	NA	12	TRBD2
CASSLDSGGEPLHF	TGTGCCAGCAGCTTAGATTCAGGGGGCGAACCCCTCCACTTT	TRBV7-9	TRBJ1-6	NA	14	TRBD1
CATSSTGTGLYNEQFF	TGTGCCACCAGCAGTACCGGGACAGGGCTTTACAATGAGCAGTTCTTC	TRBV15	TRBJ2-1	NA	16	TRBD1
CASSDSGLPGSPLHF	TGTGCCAGCAGTGATTCAGGGCTTCCCGGGTCACCCCTCCACTTT	TRBV2	TRBJ1-6	few	15	NA
CAISEREEETQYF	TGTGCCATCAGTGAGAGGGAGGAAGAGACCCAGTACTTC	TRBV10-3	TRBJ2-5	NA	13	NA
CSSSPVSTDAFF	TGTTCCAGCAGCCCCGTTAGTACAGACGCTTTCTTT	TRBV7-9	TRBJ1-1	NA	12	NA
CASSYRQLAYEQYF	TGTGCCAGCAGTTACAGACAGCTAGCCTACGAGCAGTACTTC	TRBV6-6	TRBJ2-7	few	14	NA